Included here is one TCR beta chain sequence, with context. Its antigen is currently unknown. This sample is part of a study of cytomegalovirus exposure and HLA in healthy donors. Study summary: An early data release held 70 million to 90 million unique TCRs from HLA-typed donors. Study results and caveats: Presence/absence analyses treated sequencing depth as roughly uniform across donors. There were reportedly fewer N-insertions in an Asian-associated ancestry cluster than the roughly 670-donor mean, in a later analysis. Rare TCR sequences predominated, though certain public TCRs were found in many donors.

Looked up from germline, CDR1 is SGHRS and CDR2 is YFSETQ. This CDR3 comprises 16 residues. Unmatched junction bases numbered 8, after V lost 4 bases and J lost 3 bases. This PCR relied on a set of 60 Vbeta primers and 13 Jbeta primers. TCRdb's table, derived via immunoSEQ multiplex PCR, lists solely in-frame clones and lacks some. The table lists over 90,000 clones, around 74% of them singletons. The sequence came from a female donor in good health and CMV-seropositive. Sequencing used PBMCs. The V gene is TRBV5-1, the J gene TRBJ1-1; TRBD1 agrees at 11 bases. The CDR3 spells CASSRWTGGRDTEAFF. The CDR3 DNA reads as TGCGCCAGCAGCCGTTGGACAGGGGGCAGGGACACTGAAGCTTTCTTT.